The 5 T cell receptor beta chains below were found in one sample sequenced in a study of cytomegalovirus exposure and HLA in healthy donors. The PCR made use of 60 Vbeta and 13 Jbeta primers. TCRdb's copy holds only in-frame clones and misses some; the assay was immunoSEQ multiplex PCR. The repertoire includes under 85,000 clones, roughly 80% of them detected once, and about 22% sits in the top ten. Sequences were obtained from PBMCs. The receptors shown here come from a middle-aged woman in good health and CMV-seropositive.

The gene calls are TRBV7-9 and TRBJ2-4, with 9 bases aligning to TRBD1. Unmatched junction bases numbered 2, after V lost 2 bases and J lost 12 bases. This CDR3 has 12 amino acids. Germline V gives CDR1 SEHNR, CDR2 FQNEAQ (reference sequence). CDR3 DNA: TGTGCCAGCAGCTTATGGGACAGGGATCAGTACTTC. It encodes CASSLWDRDQYF.

The rearrangement uses TRBV7-9 and TRBJ2-7, with 8 nucleotides matching TRBD1. V trimming: 5 bases; J trimming: 3 bases; junction bases outside the gene matches: 9. The CDR3 length is 15 residues. The germline V gene has CDR1 SEHNR and CDR2 FQNEAQ (reference sequence). Here the CDR3 DNA reads TGTGCCAGCAGCAATCTCCGGGACAGGTTCTACGAGCAGTACTTC. Translation gives CASSNLRDRFYEQYF.

The chain uses TRBV6-6 and TRBJ1-1; 10 bases fit TRBD1. J lost 5 bases, V lost 7 bases, and 10 bases had no gene match. The CDR3 is 15 residues long. Germline CDR1 is MNHNY and CDR2 is SVGAGI (reference sequence). CDR3 DNA: TGTGCCAGCATTCACAGGACAGGGGGGAATACTGAAGCTTTCTTT. The encoded protein is CASIHRTGGNTEAFF.

In this sample, this clone turned up a few times. V is TRBV29-1 and J is TRBJ2-7; maybe TRBD1 (5 bases). The V gene lost 4 bases and the J gene lost 8 bases, with 12 bases spanning the gap. CDR1 and CDR2 from the germline V gene are SQVTM and ANQGSEA. The length of the CDR3 is 11 residues. CDR3 in DNA: TGCAGCGTTGGGTGGGCGGACAAGCAGTACTTC. The encoded protein is CSVGWADKQYF.

The rearrangement joins TRBV28 to TRBJ1-6, with D tentatively TRBD1 (5 bases). The CDR3 runs 16 residues. The V gene lost 8 bases and the J gene lost 5 bases, with 19 bases spanning the gap. Germline V gene data show CDR1 as MDHEN and CDR2 as SYDVKM. The CDR3 DNA reads as TGTGCCAGCCGGATTAGGGGTCTCGCTCATAATTCACCCCTCCACTTT. This gives the protein CASRIRGLAHNSPLHF.